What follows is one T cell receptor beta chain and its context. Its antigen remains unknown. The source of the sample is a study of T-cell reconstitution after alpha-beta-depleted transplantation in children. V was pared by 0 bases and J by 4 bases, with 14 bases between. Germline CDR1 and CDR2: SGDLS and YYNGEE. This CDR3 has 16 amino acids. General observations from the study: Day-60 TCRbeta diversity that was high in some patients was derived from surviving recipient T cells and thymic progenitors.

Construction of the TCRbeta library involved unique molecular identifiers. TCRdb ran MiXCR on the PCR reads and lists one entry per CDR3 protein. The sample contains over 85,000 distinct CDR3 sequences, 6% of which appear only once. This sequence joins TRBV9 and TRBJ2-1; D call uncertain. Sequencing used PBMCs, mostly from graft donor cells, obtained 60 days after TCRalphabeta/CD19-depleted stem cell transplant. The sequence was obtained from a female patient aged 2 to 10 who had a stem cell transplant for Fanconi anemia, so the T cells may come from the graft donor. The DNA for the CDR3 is TGTGCCAGCAGCGTAGACCCCCCTCGGTCATACAATGAGCAGTTCTTC. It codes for CASSVDPPRSYNEQFF. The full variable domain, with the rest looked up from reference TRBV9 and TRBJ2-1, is DSGVTQTPKHLITATGQRVTLRCSPRSGDLSVYWYQQSLDQGLQFLIQYYNGEERAKGNILERFSAQQFPDLHSELNLSSLELGDSALYFCASSVDPPRSYNEQFFGPGTRLTVL.